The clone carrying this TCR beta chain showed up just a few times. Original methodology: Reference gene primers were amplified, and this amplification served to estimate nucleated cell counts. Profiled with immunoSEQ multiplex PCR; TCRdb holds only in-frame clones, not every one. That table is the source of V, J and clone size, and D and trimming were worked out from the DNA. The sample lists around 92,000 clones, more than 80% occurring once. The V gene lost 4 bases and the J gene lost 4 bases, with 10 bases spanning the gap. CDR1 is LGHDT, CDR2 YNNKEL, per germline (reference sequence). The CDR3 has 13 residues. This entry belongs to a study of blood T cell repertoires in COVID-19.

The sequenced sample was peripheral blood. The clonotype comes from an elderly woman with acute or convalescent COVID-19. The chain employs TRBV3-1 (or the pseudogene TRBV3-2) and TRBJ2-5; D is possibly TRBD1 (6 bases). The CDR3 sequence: CASSRGQRETQYF. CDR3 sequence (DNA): TGTGCCAGCAGCCGAGGACAGAGAGAGACCCAGTACTTC.